A selection of T cell receptor beta chains follows, all from one sample in a study of T cells in Graves' hyperthyroidism and ophthalmopathy. TCRdb re-derived calls from the multiplex PCR reads in MiXCR, one entry per CDR3 protein. The sample yields 360,000 or so distinct CDR3 sequences, over 12% seen once. Sequencing used blood. The receptor source for this set is a woman aged 55-70 years with Graves' ophthalmopathy. Each CDR3 is given with its conserved first and last residue. Each record gives: CDR3 protein, CDR3 DNA, D gene, V gene, clone size, J gene. A D gene is named only where the DNA matches it firmly. Expanded clones are given a class, and other clones once, few, many or no size at all.

CDR3: CASRSSVGMSYEQYF
DNA: TGTGCCAGCAGATCATCAGTAGGGATGTCCTACGAGCAGTACTTC
D: .
V: TRBV12-3/TRBV12-4
size: many
J: TRBJ2-7

CDR3: CASSPRSGGASSYNEQFF
DNA: TGTGCCAGCAGCCCCCGCAGCGGAGGGGCCAGCTCCTACAATGAGCAGTTCTTC
D: .
V: TRBV13
size: many
J: TRBJ2-1

CDR3: CASSPASRLSSYEQYF
DNA: TGCGCCAGCAGCCCCGCTAGCAGGCTAAGCTCCTACGAGCAGTACTTC
D: .
V: TRBV4-1
size: many
J: TRBJ2-7

CDR3: CASSEWGTKETQYF
DNA: TGTGCCAGCAGTGAATGGGGAACCAAAGAGACCCAGTACTTC
D: .
V: TRBV25-1
size: few
J: TRBJ2-5

CDR3: CSAPTWGLKGGGTEAFF
DNA: TGCAGTGCCCCGACTTGGGGTTTAAAGGGAGGGGGAACTGAAGCTTTCTTT
D: .
V: TRBV20-1
size: many
J: TRBJ1-1

CDR3: CASSRLVPRIGGTGELFF
DNA: TGCGCCAGCAGTCGTTTGGTTCCGCGTATCGGGGGCACCGGGGAGCTGTTTTTT
D: .
V: TRBV5-1
size: few
J: TRBJ2-2

CDR3: CASSPGLAGLYEQYF
DNA: TGTGCCAGCAGTCCTGGACTAGCGGGTCTCTACGAGCAGTACTTC
D: TRBD2
V: TRBV6-2/TRBV6-3
size: many
J: TRBJ2-7

CDR3: CASSWGLADTGELFF
DNA: TGTGCCAGCAGCTGGGGACTAGCAGACACCGGGGAGCTGTTTTTT
D: TRBD2
V: TRBV14
size: few
J: TRBJ2-2

CDR3: CASSLRSGTAEKLFF
DNA: TGTGCCAGCAGCTTACGGTCCGGGACAGCAGAAAAACTGTTTTTT
D: TRBD1
V: TRBV7-9
size: many
J: TRBJ1-4

CDR3: CAWSARQGDGYTF
DNA: TGTGCCTGGAGTGCGAGACAGGGGGATGGCTACACCTTC
D: TRBD1
V: TRBV30
size: many
J: TRBJ1-2

CDR3: CASSLDRRTGYTF
DNA: TGTGCCAGCAGCCTGGACAGACGTACGGGCTACACCTTC
D: .
V: TRBV12-3/TRBV12-4
size: many
J: TRBJ1-2

CDR3: CASSLEWEGIAKNIQYF
DNA: TGTGCCAGCAGCTTAGAATGGGAGGGGATAGCCAAAAACATTCAGTACTTC
D: TRBD2
V: TRBV7-8
size: .
J: TRBJ2-4

CDR3: CASSPPSGRYSNEQFF
DNA: TGTGCCAGCAGCCCTCCTAGCGGGAGATATTCCAATGAGCAGTTCTTC
D: TRBD2
V: TRBV7-2
size: many
J: TRBJ2-1

CDR3: CASSLAFLAGDTSTDTQYF
DNA: TGTGCCAGCAGCTTAGCGTTTCTAGCGGGGGATACTAGCACAGATACGCAGTATTTT
D: TRBD2
V: TRBV7-8
size: few
J: TRBJ2-3

CDR3: CASSDLNSNQPQHF
DNA: TGTGCCAGCTCGGACCTCAATAGCAATCAGCCCCAGCATTTT
D: .
V: TRBV28
size: many
J: TRBJ1-5

CDR3: CASSLVGNGETQYF
DNA: TGTGCCAGCAGCTTAGTGGGTAATGGAGAGACCCAGTACTTC
D: .
V: TRBV7-8
size: many
J: TRBJ2-5

CDR3: CASSRQAPETQYF
DNA: TGTGCCAGCAGTCGACAGGCGCCAGAGACCCAGTACTTC
D: .
V: TRBV28
size: many
J: TRBJ2-5

CDR3: CASSPPGLAGGYEQYF
DNA: TGTGCCAGCTCACCCCCGGGACTAGCGGGAGGTTACGAGCAGTACTTC
D: TRBD2
V: TRBV18
size: many
J: TRBJ2-7

CDR3: CASSSDGSGNTIYF
DNA: TGCGCCAGCAGCTCGGATGGCTCTGGAAACACCATATATTTT
D: .
V: TRBV5-1
size: .
J: TRBJ1-3

CDR3: CASSYLGLNTEAFF
DNA: TGTGCCAGCAGTTACCTTGGTCTGAACACTGAAGCTTTCTTT
D: .
V: TRBV6-5
size: many
J: TRBJ1-1

CDR3: CASSLTGGSDGYTF
DNA: TGTGCCAGCAGCTTGACAGGGGGCTCGGATGGCTACACCTTC
D: TRBD1
V: TRBV7-9
size: .
J: TRBJ1-2

CDR3: CASSPTSLAGSNTGELFF
DNA: TGCGCCAGCAGCCCTACCTCTCTAGCGGGTTCGAACACCGGGGAGCTGTTTTTT
D: TRBD2
V: TRBV5-1
size: many
J: TRBJ2-2

CDR3: CASSFRGGGGSYEQYF
DNA: TGCGCCAGCAGCTTCCGAGGGGGCGGGGGCTCCTACGAGCAGTACTTC
D: .
V: TRBV5-1
size: many
J: TRBJ2-7

CDR3: CASTETAGTTNEQFF
DNA: TGCGCCAGCACCGAGACCGCCGGGACAACCAATGAGCAGTTCTTC
D: .
V: TRBV5-1
size: many
J: TRBJ2-1

CDR3: CASSRLLRTASTDTQYF
DNA: TGTGCCAGCAGCCGACTCCTCCGGACAGCTAGCACAGATACGCAGTATTTT
D: .
V: TRBV6-1
size: many
J: TRBJ2-3

CDR3: CASSFITNTGELFF
DNA: TGTGCCAGCAGTTTCATTACGAACACCGGGGAGCTGTTTTTT
D: .
V: TRBV27
size: many
J: TRBJ2-2

CDR3: CASGSVQGYNEQFF
DNA: TGCGCCAGCGGTTCGGTACAGGGCTACAATGAGCAGTTCTTC
D: .
V: TRBV10-2
size: few
J: TRBJ2-1

CDR3: CSASPGGGLDEQFF
DNA: TGCAGTGCTAGCCCCGGGGGAGGACTGGATGAGCAGTTCTTC
D: .
V: TRBV20-1
size: .
J: TRBJ2-1

CDR3: CASSFQVAGVNEQFF
DNA: TGCGCCAGCAGCTTCCAGGTAGCGGGAGTCAATGAGCAGTTCTTC
D: TRBD2
V: TRBV5-1
size: many
J: TRBJ2-1

CDR3: CASSSPGQWGEKLFF
DNA: TGTGCCAGCAGTTCCCCGGGACAGTGGGGGGAAAAACTGTTTTTT
D: TRBD1
V: TRBV28
size: many
J: TRBJ1-4

CDR3: CASSIGTARGRTDTQYF
DNA: TGTGCCAGTAGTATCGGGACAGCCCGGGGGCGCACAGATACGCAGTATTTT
D: .
V: TRBV19
size: .
J: TRBJ2-3

CDR3: CASSLRIAEQETQYF
DNA: TGTGCCAGCAGCTTAAGGATAGCGGAGCAAGAGACCCAGTACTTC
D: .
V: TRBV7-2
size: many
J: TRBJ2-5

CDR3: CASSVLAGRNTGELFF
DNA: TGTGCCAGCAGTGTACTAGCGGGGAGGAACACCGGGGAGCTGTTTTTT
D: TRBD2
V: TRBV27
size: many
J: TRBJ2-2

CDR3: CASSLVGGGGLSGQPQHF
DNA: TGTGCCAGCAGTTTAGTGGGTGGGGGGGGCTTATCAGGCCAGCCCCAGCATTTT
D: .
V: TRBV28
size: .
J: TRBJ1-5

CDR3: CASTNTLGQGGDTQYF
DNA: TGTGCCAGCACAAACACCTTGGGGCAGGGAGGAGATACGCAGTATTTT
D: .
V: TRBV28
size: .
J: TRBJ2-3

CDR3: CASTETGFSNSPLHF
DNA: TGTGCCAGCACTGAGACAGGGTTTTCTAATTCACCCCTCCACTTT
D: TRBD1
V: TRBV11-2
size: many
J: TRBJ1-6

CDR3: CSGRVSGNTEAFF
DNA: TGCAGCGGCCGCGTGTCGGGGAACACTGAAGCTTTCTTT
D: .
V: TRBV29-1
size: many
J: TRBJ1-1

CDR3: CASSLVGGPNTGELFF
DNA: TGCGCCAGCAGCTTGGTGGGGGGCCCGAACACCGGGGAGCTGTTTTTT
D: .
V: TRBV5-1
size: many
J: TRBJ2-2

CDR3: CAISEAPSGEMYF
DNA: TGTGCCATCAGTGAGGCCCCTAGCGGGGAGATGTACTTC
D: TRBD2
V: TRBV10-3
size: many
J: TRBJ2-5

CDR3: CASKWENTEAFF
DNA: TGTGCCAGCAAGTGGGAGAACACTGAAGCTTTCTTT
D: .
V: TRBV6-1
size: few
J: TRBJ1-1

CDR3: CASSQDVIRSYTF
DNA: TGTGCCAGCAGTCAGGACGTGATTAGGAGCTACACCTTC
D: .
V: TRBV12-3/TRBV12-4
size: many
J: TRBJ1-2

CDR3: CASSLPGKGYTF
DNA: TGTGCCAGCAGCCTGCCAGGGAAAGGCTACACCTTC
D: .
V: TRBV3-1
size: many
J: TRBJ1-2

CDR3: CASRPDLTDTQYF
DNA: TGTGCCAGCAGACCTGACCTCACAGATACGCAGTATTTT
D: .
V: TRBV28
size: few
J: TRBJ2-3

CDR3: CASGTVRYEQFF
DNA: TGTGCCAGCGGCACCGTAAGATATGAGCAGTTCTTC
D: .
V: TRBV28
size: many
J: TRBJ2-1

CDR3: CASSLVRTDTQYF
DNA: TGTGCCAGCAGCTTGGTCCGCACAGATACGCAGTATTTT
D: .
V: TRBV7-2
size: few
J: TRBJ2-3

CDR3: CASSYFQGAPGANVLTF
DNA: TGTGCCAGCAGTTACTTCCAGGGGGCGCCCGGGGCCAACGTCCTGACTTTC
D: TRBD1
V: TRBV6-5
size: many
J: TRBJ2-6

CDR3: CSVPRSGRAGGTDTQYF
DNA: TGCAGCGTCCCCCGGAGCGGGAGGGCCGGAGGCACAGATACGCAGTATTTT
D: TRBD2
V: TRBV29-1
size: few
J: TRBJ2-3

CDR3: CASSPYGQGEESYNEQFF
DNA: TGTGCCAGCAGCCCGTACGGACAGGGGGAGGAGTCCTACAATGAGCAGTTCTTC
D: TRBD1
V: TRBV4-2
size: .
J: TRBJ2-1

CDR3: CASSSQDRALYEQYF
DNA: TGTGCCAGCAGCTCCCAGGACAGGGCCCTCTACGAGCAGTACTTC
D: TRBD1
V: TRBV7-9
size: .
J: TRBJ2-7

CDR3: CASRPGGLALGETQYF
DNA: TGTGCCAGCCGCCCGGGTGGGCTAGCGTTGGGAGAGACCCAGTACTTC
D: .
V: TRBV12-3/TRBV12-4
size: many
J: TRBJ2-5

CDR3: CASSLFPGQGGETQYF
DNA: TGTGCCAGCAGCTTATTCCCGGGACAGGGGGGAGAGACCCAGTACTTC
D: TRBD1
V: TRBV7-9
size: .
J: TRBJ2-5

CDR3: CSARDRERTGELFF
DNA: TGCAGTGCTAGAGATCGGGAGCGGACCGGGGAGCTGTTTTTT
D: .
V: TRBV20-1
size: .
J: TRBJ2-2